This TCR beta chain was captured in a study of early T cells in non-severe SARS-CoV-2 infection. At the level of the study: Sequencing was performed on bulk RNA from unsorted whole blood, leaving chains unpaired.

The CDR3 is made up of 16 amino acids. The germline CDR1 and CDR2 sequences are SGHVS and FNYEAQ. With V trimmed by 5 bases and J by 0 bases, 7 bases remained unmatched. This clonotype occurred many times. Its antigen is not known. Individual cDNA molecules were tagged with unique molecular identifiers. Via MiXCR, TCRdb re-called the 5' RACE reads, giving one row per CDR3 protein. The table lists around 60,000 distinct CDR3 sequences, 10% to 15% of them singletons. Broader study findings: Missing private and CD4 specificities, VDJdb matching favored anti-spike CD8 responses.

The sample consisted of whole blood. The rearrangement joins TRBV7-6 to TRBJ1-1, with TRBD1 matching over 9 bases. This TCR came from an adult who was a healthcare worker with PCR-confirmed SARS-CoV-2 infection or an uninfected control (not recorded which). As DNA, the CDR3 is TGTGCCAGCAGCGAAACAGGGGGCCCCATGAACACTGAAGCTTTCTTT. This encodes CASSETGGPMNTEAFF.